This TCR beta chain was profiled in a study of cytotoxic CD8 clonotypes in ibrutinib-treated CLL. Profiling relied on immunoSEQ multiplex PCR, and the TCRdb table lists in-frame clones only, not all of them. This table has more than 50,000 clones, 57% appearing once. This clone was seen a handful of times. With cryopreserved PBMCs as the source, roughly 2 micrograms of genomic DNA went to TCR beta libraries. V lost 5 bases to trimming and J lost 3 bases, with 12 bases between them. Germline lookup yields CDR1 SEHNR and CDR2 FQNEAQ (reference sequence). CDR3 length: 14 amino acids. The TCR was taken from a human donor with chronic lymphocytic leukemia. The source material was PBMCs, sampled after 12 months of ibrutinib treatment. V is TRBV7-9 and J is TRBJ2-3; no definite D call. CDR3 loop: CASSPGWLTDTQYF. CDR3 coding DNA: TGTGCCAGCAGCCCTGGCTGGCTGACAGATACGCAGTATTTT. The whole variable domain, filled in from reference TRBV7-9 and TRBJ2-3, reads DTGVSQNPRHKITKRGQNVTFRCDPISEHNRLYWYRQTLGQGPEFLTYFQNEAQLEKSRLLSDRFSAERPKGSFSTLEIQRTEQGDSAMYLCASSPGWLTDTQYFGPGTRLTVL.